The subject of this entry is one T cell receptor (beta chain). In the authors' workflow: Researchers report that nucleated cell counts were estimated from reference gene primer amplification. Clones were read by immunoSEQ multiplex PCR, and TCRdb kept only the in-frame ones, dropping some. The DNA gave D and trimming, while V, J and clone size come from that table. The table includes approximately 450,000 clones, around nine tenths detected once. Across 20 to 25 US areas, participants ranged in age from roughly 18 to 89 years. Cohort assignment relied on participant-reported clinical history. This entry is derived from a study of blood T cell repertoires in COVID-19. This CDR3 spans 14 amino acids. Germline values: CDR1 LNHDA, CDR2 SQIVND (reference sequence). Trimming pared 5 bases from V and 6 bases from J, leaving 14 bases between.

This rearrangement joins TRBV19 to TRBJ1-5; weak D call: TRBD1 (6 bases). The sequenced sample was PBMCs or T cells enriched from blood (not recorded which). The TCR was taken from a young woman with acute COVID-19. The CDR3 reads CASSPGEGVQPQHF. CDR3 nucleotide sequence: TGTGCCAGTAGTCCGGGTGAGGGGGTTCAGCCCCAGCATTTT.